The clone carrying this T cell receptor beta chain has a single count. Libraries were prepared by immunoSEQ multiplex PCR; TCRdb keeps only in-frame clonotypes and omits some of them. Seen here are around 18,000 clones, more than 80% observed once, and the top ten hold over 10%. The data derive from a study of T cell clones after liver transplantation. Study-wide background: Liver transplant recipients had immunosuppression withdrawal attempted within 2 years. Post-transplant blood was tracked for graft-donor-reactive T cell clones identified in a pre-transplant mixed lymphocyte reaction.

CDR1 and CDR2 (germline): LNHDA, SQIVND (reference sequence). The CDR3 consists of 14 residues. With 5 bases removed from V and 3 bases from J, the gap between germline ends came to 14 bases. The sequence derives from a human patient who received a liver transplant. The T cells may come from the graft donor. Specimen: CD8+ T cells from blood, collected just over 45 months after liver transplant. This chain connects TRBV19 to TRBJ2-7; no clear D gene. CDR3 protein: CASSPTTPIYEQYF. CDR3 DNA sequence: TGTGCCAGTAGTCCCACGACACCTATCTACGAGCAGTACTTC.